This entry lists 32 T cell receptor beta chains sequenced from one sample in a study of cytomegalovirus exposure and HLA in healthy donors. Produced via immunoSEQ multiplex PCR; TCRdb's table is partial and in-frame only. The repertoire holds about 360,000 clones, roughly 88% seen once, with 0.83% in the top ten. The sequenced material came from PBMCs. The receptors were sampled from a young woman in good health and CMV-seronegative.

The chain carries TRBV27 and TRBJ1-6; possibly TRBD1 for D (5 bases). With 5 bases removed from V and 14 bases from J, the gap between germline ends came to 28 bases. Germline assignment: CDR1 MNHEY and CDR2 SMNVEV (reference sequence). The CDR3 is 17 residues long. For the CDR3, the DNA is TGTGCCAGCAGTGGGTACAGGCCCTCGGCCCCGAATTCGGCCCTCCACTTT. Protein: CASSGYRPSAPNSALHF.

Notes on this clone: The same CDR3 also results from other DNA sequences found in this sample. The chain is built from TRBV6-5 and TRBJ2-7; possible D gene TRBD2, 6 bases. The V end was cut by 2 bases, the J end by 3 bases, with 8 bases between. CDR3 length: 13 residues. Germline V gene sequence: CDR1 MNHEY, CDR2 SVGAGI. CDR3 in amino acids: CASSYRGGYEQYF. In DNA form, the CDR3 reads TGTGCCAGCAGTTACAGGGGAGGCTACGAGCAGTACTTC.

The CDR3: CAWTRQQLSYNEQFF. CDR3 nucleotide sequence: TGTGCCTGGACCCGACAGCAGCTCTCCTACAATGAGCAGTTCTTC. The chain has TRBV30 and TRBJ2-1; TRBD1 is a possible D gene (5 bases). The V end was cut by 4 bases, the J end by 0 bases, with 13 bases between. This CDR3 spans 15 amino acids. From germline, CDR1 is GTSNPN and CDR2 SVGIG (reference sequence).

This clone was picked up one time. The CDR3 nucleotides are TGTGCCAGCAGCTTGTGGGACGCGGGGGACACTGAAGCTTTCTTT. The encoded protein is CASSLWDAGDTEAFF. The genes are TRBV5-6 and TRBJ1-1, with D tentatively TRBD1 (5 bases). This CDR3 is 15 amino acids long. Germline values: CDR1 SGHDT, CDR2 YYEEEE. Trimming cost V 1 base and J 3 bases, with 13 bases left between them.

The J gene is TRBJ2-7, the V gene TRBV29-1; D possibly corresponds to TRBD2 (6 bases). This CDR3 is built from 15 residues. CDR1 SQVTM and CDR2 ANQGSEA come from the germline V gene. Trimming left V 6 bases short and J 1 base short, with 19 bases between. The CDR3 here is CSVLNRDFRSYEQYF. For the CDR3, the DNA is TGCAGCGTCTTAAACCGGGACTTCCGATCCTACGAGCAGTACTTC.

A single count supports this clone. The CDR3 coding sequence is TGTGCCAGCAGTGAAAATGCAGGGTATAATTCACCCCTCCACTTT. Its translation: CASSENAGYNSPLHF. This chain uses TRBV2 with TRBJ1-6, with D perhaps TRBD1 (5 bases). CDR1 and CDR2 from the germline V gene are SNHLY and FYNNEI. The V end lost 2 bases, the J end lost 4 bases, and 9 bases lay between the germline ends. This CDR3 has 15 residues.

The CDR3 DNA is TGTGCCAGCAGTTACTCGGAGCGGGCGTCCTACGAGCAGTACTTC. Its translation: CASSYSERASYEQYF. The chain carries TRBV6-5 and TRBJ2-7; possibly TRBD2 for D (6 bases). Germline V lookup: CDR1 MNHEY, CDR2 SVGAGI. The CDR3 loop spans 15 amino acids. Trimming removed 0 bases from V and 1 base from J, with 10 bases in between.

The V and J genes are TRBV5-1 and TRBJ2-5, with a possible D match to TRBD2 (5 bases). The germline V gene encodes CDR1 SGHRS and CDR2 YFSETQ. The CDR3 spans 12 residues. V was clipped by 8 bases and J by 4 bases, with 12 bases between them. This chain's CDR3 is CASWERLETQYF. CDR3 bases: TGCGCCAGTTGGGAGCGCCTAGAGACCCAGTACTTC.

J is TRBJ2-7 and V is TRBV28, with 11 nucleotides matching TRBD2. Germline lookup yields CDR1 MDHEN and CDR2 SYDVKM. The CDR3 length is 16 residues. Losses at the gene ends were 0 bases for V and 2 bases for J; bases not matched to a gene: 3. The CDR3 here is CASSLWGTSGPYEQYF. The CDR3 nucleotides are TGTGCCAGCAGTTTATGGGGGACTAGCGGTCCCTACGAGCAGTACTTC.

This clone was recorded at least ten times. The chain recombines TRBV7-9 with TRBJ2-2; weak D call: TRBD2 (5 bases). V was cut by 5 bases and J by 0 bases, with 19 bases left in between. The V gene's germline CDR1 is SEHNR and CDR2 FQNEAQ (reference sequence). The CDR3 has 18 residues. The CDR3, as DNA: TGTGCCAGCAGCCCCCAACTAGACTGGAGGCCGAACACCGGGGAGCTGTTTTTT. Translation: CASSPQLDWRPNTGELFF.

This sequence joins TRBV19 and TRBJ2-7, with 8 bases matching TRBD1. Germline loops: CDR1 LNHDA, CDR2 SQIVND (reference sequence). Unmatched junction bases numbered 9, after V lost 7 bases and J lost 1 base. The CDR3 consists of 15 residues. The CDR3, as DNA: TGTGCCAGTACCCCCGGGACAGGTTATTCCTACGAGCAGTACTTC. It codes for CASTPGTGYSYEQYF.

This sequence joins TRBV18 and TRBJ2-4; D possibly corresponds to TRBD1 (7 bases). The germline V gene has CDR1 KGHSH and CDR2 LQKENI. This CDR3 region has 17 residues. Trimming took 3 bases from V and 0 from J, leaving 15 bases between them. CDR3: CASSPSGGFLAKNIQYF. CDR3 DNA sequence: TGTGCCAGCTCACCCTCAGGGGGGTTCCTAGCCAAAAACATTCAGTACTTC.

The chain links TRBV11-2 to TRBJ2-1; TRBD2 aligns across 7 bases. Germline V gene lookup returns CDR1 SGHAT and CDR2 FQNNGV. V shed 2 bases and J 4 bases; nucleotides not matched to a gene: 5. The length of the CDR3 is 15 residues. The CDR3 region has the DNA TGTGCCAGCAGCTTACGACTAGCCCCATACAATGAGCAGTTCTTC. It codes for CASSLRLAPYNEQFF.

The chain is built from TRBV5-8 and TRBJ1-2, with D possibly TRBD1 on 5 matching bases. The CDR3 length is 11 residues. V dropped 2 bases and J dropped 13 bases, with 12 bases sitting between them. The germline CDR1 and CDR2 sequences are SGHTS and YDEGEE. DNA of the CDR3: TGTGCCAGCAGCTTACTCAGGGACTCCACCTTC. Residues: CASSLLRDSTF.

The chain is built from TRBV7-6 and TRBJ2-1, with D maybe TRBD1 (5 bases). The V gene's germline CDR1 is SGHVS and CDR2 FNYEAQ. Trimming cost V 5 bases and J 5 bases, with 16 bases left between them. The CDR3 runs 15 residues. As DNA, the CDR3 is TGTGCCAGCAGCCTGGACACTCGAGGAGACAATGAGCAGTTCTTC. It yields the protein CASSLDTRGDNEQFF.

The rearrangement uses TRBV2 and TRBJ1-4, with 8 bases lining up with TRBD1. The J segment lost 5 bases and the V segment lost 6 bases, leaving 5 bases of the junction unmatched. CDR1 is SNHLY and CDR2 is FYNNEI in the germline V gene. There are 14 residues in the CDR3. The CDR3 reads CASSQDRVNEKLFF. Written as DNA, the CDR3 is TGTGCCAGCAGCCAGGACAGGGTAAATGAAAAACTGTTTTTT.

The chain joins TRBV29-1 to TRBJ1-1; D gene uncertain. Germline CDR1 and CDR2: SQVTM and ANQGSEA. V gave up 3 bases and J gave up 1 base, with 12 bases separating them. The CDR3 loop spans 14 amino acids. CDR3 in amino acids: CSVDGRHPNTEAFF. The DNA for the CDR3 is TGCAGCGTTGATGGGAGACACCCGAACACTGAAGCTTTCTTT.

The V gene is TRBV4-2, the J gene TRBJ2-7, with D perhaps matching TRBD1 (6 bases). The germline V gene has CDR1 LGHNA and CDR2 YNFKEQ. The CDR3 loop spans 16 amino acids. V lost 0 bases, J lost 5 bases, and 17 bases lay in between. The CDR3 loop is CASSQDGRQAPNEQYF. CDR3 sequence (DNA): TGTGCCAGCAGCCAAGATGGTAGACAGGCTCCAAACGAGCAGTACTTC.

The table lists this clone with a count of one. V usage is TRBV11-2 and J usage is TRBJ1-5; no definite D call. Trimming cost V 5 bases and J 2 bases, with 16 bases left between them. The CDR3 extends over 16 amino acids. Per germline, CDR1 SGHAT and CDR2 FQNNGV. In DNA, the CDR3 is TGTGCCAGCAGCCCCGGAGGCAATCGTGGCAATCAGCCCCAGCATTTT. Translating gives CASSPGGNRGNQPQHF.

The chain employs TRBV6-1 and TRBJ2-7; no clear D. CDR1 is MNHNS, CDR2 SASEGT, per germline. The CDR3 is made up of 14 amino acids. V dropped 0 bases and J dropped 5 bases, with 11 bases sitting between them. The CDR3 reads CASSEAYRRDEQYF. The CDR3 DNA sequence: TGTGCCAGCAGTGAAGCGTATAGGAGAGACGAGCAGTACTTC.

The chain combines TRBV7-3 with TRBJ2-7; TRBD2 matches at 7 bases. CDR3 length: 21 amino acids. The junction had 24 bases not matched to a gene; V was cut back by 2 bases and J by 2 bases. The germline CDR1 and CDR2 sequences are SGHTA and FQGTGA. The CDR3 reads CASSLFGGTGTINLRTYEQYF. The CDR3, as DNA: TGTGCCAGCAGCTTATTTGGCGGAACCGGGACTATCAATCTACGTACCTACGAGCAGTACTTC.

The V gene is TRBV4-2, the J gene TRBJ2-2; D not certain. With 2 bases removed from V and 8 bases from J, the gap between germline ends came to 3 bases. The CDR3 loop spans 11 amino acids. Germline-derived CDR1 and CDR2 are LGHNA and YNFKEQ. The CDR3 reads CASSQQGELFF. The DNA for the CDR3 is TGTGCCAGCAGCCAACAAGGGGAGCTGTTTTTT.

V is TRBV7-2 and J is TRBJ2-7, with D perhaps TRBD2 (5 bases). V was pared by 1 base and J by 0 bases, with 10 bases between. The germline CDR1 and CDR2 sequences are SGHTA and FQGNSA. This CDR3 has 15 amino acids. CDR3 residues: CASSLDGLVSYEQYF. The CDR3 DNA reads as TGTGCCAGCAGCTTAGACGGACTGGTCTCCTACGAGCAGTACTTC.

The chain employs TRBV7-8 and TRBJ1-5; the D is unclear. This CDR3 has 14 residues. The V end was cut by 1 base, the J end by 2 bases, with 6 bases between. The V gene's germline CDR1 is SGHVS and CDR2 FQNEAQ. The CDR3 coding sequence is TGTGCCAGCAGCTTAGGGCGGGGCAATCAGCCCCAGCATTTT. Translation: CASSLGRGNQPQHF.

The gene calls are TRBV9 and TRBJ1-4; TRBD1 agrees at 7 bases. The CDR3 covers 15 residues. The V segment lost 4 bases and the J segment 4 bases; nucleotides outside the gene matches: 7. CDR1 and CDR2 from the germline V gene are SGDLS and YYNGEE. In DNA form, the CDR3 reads TGTGCCAGCAGCCCAGGGACAGTAAGTAATGAAAAACTGTTTTTT. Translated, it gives CASSPGTVSNEKLFF.

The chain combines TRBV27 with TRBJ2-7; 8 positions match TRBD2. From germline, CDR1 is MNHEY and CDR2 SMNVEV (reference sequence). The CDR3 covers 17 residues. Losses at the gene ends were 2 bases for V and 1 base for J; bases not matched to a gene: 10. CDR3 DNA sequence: TGTGCCAGCAGTTTAGGAAGGCCTAGCGGGCCTTCCTACGAGCAGTACTTC. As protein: CASSLGRPSGPSYEQYF.

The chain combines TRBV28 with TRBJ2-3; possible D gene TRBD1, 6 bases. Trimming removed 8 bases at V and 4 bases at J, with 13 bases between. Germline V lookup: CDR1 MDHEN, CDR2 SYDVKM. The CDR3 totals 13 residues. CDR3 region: CASGIPGADTQYF. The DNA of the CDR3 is TGTGCCAGCGGTATCCCAGGGGCAGATACGCAGTATTTT. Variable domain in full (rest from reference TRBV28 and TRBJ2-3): DVKVTQSSRYLVKRTGEKVFLECVQDMDHENMFWYRQDPGLGLRLIYFSYDVKMKEKGDIPEGYSVSREKKERFSLILESASTNQTSMYLCASGIPGADTQYFGPGTRLTVL.

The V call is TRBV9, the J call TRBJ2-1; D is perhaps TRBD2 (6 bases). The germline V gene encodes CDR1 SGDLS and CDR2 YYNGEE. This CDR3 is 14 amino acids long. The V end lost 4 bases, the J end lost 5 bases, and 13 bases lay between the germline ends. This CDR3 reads CASSWAGNNNEQFF. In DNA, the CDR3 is TGTGCCAGCAGCTGGGCGGGAAACAACAATGAGCAGTTCTTC.

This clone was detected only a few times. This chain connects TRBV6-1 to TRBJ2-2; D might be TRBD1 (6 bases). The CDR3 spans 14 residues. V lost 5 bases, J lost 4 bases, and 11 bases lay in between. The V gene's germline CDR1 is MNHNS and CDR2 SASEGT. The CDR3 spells CASSLTGITGELFF. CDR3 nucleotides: TGTGCCAGCAGTTTAACAGGGATCACCGGGGAGCTGTTTTTT.

The CDR3 DNA reads TGTGCCAGCAGCCCGACAGACCCCGAGCAGTTCTTC. It specifies CASSPTDPEQFF. The rearrangement joins TRBV28 to TRBJ2-1, with D possibly being TRBD1 (5 bases). CDR3 size: 12 residues. Germline CDR1 reads MDHEN; CDR2 reads SYDVKM. With 6 bases removed from V and 10 bases from J, the gap between germline ends came to 13 bases.

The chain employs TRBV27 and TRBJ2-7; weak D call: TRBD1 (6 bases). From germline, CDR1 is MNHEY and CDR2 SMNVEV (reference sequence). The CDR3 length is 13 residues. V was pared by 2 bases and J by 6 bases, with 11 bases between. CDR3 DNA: TGTGCCAGCAGTTTACAGGGGCCCTCCGAGCAGTACTTC. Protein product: CASSLQGPSEQYF.

This chain's CDR3 is CASSYNFADTQYF. The CDR3 nucleotides are TGTGCCAGCAGTTATAACTTCGCAGATACGCAGTATTTT. The rearrangement links TRBV6-1 to TRBJ2-3; D uncertain. The V gene's germline CDR1 is MNHNS and CDR2 SASEGT. Trimming removed 5 bases at V and 4 bases at J, with 10 bases between. This CDR3 has 13 residues.